Presented here are 18 T cell receptor beta chains from one specimen sequenced in a study of cytomegalovirus exposure and HLA in healthy donors. The PCR contained 60 Vbeta and 13 Jbeta primers. Assay: immunoSEQ multiplex PCR; the TCRdb copy retains only in-frame clones and omits some. The profile covers around 280,000 clones, with around nine tenths appearing a single time and roughly 2.1% taken by the ten largest. Sequencing used PBMCs. These receptors were obtained from a woman younger than 30 in good health and CMV-seronegative.

Written as DNA, the CDR3 is TGTGCCAGCAGCCACAGGGGGCCTCCTGAAGCTTTCTTT. This sequence encodes CASSHRGPPEAFF. The chain is built from TRBV11-2 and TRBJ1-1, with 9 bases aligning to TRBD1. The CDR3 consists of 13 residues. Per germline, CDR1 SGHAT and CDR2 FQNNGV. V trimming: 5 bases; J trimming: 6 bases; junction bases outside the gene matches: 4.

This clone appeared once. The chain employs TRBV18 and TRBJ1-2; TRBD1 matches at 8 bases. J was trimmed by 4 bases and V by 4 bases; bases with no gene match: 8. The CDR3 is 15 residues long. Germline CDR1 is KGHSH and CDR2 is LQKENI. This CDR3 is CASSHDRGEGYGYTF. The CDR3 DNA is TGTGCCAGCTCACATGACAGGGGAGAAGGCTATGGCTACACCTTC.

The V and J genes are TRBV9 and TRBJ2-1; 9 bases agree with TRBD1. J was trimmed by 9 bases and V by 0 bases; bases with no gene match: 10. Germline lookup yields CDR1 SGDLS and CDR2 YYNGEE. The CDR3 contains 16 residues. CDR3 in DNA: TGTGCCAGCAGCGTAGGCGGGTTTGGACAGGGGAGTGAGCAGTTCTTC. This encodes CASSVGGFGQGSEQFF.

V and J are TRBV9 and TRBJ2-2, with 7 positions matching TRBD2. Germline V gives CDR1 SGDLS, CDR2 YYNGEE. The trim removed 3 bases at V and 2 bases at J, leaving 4 bases unmatched. CDR3 size: 15 residues. Here the CDR3 DNA reads TGTGCCAGCAGCGCGGGGGGAATTAACACCGGGGAGCTGTTTTTT. It encodes CASSAGGINTGELFF.

The J gene is TRBJ2-1, the V gene TRBV11-3; a possible D gene is TRBD1 (6 bases). CDR1 and CDR2 (germline): SGHNT, YENEEA. Trimming stripped 5 bases from V and 8 bases from J, with 10 bases between. This CDR3 has 12 amino acids. The CDR3 spells CASSEDSHEQFF. The DNA of the CDR3 is TGTGCCAGCAGCGAGGACAGCCATGAGCAGTTCTTC.

Comments on this clone: It is unclear where the CDR3 begins or ends on the DNA, so no DNA is shown, and the CDR3 is as TCRdb lists it. The chain combines TRBV18 with TRBJ2-1; the D call in the table, TRBD1, was not verified against the DNA. The CDR3 sequence runs 19 residues, both termini included. The germline V gene has CDR1 KGHSH and CDR2 LQKENI. The CDR3 here is CASSSIRRAGTGEEDEQFF.

The chain employs TRBV18 and TRBJ2-1; the D is unclear. Germline loops: CDR1 KGHSH, CDR2 LQKENI. CDR3 length equals 12 residues. V shed 1 base and J shed 9 bases, with 7 bases lying between them. CDR3 coding DNA: TGTGCCAGCTCACCACGGGCGTCTGAGCAGTTCTTC. This codes for CASSPRASEQFF.

The DNA of the CDR3 is TGTGCCAGCAGTCCCCGGGCCCCCTCGACAGGGGGGTACGAGCAGTACTTC. Translating gives CASSPRAPSTGGYEQYF. The chain combines TRBV27 with TRBJ2-7, with 9 bases fitting TRBD1. CDR1 and CDR2 (germline): MNHEY, SMNVEV (reference sequence). The trim removed 5 bases at V and 4 bases at J, leaving 15 bases unmatched. The CDR3 length is 17 residues.

As to this clone: Relative to the germline gene, one junction end is altered; a read error may explain this. The V and J genes are TRBV7-9 and TRBJ1-2; weak D call: TRBD1 (5 bases). This CDR3 is 14 amino acids long. Germline-derived CDR1 and CDR2 are SEHNR and FQNEAQ (reference sequence). The CDR3 DNA reads TGTTCCAGCAGCTTAGCACAGGAGCCAGTTGGCTACACCTTC. This encodes CSSSLAQEPVGYTF. The full variable domain, completed using reference TRBV7-9 and TRBJ1-2, is DTGVSQNPRHKITKRGQNVTFRCDPISEHNRLYWYRQTLGQGPEFLTYFQNEAQLEKSRLLSDRFSAERPKGSFSTLEIQRTEQGDSAMYLCSSSLAQEPVGYTFGSGTRLTVV.

V is TRBV27 and J is TRBJ2-1; 11 bases match TRBD2. Trimming removed 5 bases from V and 2 bases from J; junction bases left unmatched: 2. CDR3 length: 15 residues. Germline V lookup: CDR1 MNHEY, CDR2 SMNVEV (reference sequence). The CDR3 sequence: CASSISGGAYNEQFF. CDR3 sequence (DNA): TGTGCCAGCAGTATTAGCGGGGGGGCCTACAATGAGCAGTTCTTC.

V is TRBV5-1 and J is TRBJ2-7; 10 bases are shared with TRBD1. The germline CDR1 and CDR2 sequences are SGHRS and YFSETQ. V was clipped by 2 bases and J by 5 bases; unmatched bases: 7. The CDR3 extends over 15 amino acids. The DNA for the CDR3 is TGCGCCAGCAGCTTTCCGGGACAGGGGAAGGACGAGCAGTACTTC. Amino acids: CASSFPGQGKDEQYF. The variable domain in full, with the rest retrieved from reference TRBV5-1 and TRBJ2-7, is KAGVTQTPRYLIKTRGQQVTLSCSPISGHRSVSWYQQTPGQGLQFLFEYFSETQRNKGNFPGRFSGRQFSNSRSEMNVSTLELGDSALYLCASSFPGQGKDEQYFGPGTRLTVT.

The chain uses TRBV5-1 and TRBJ2-1; 9 nucleotides match TRBD2. This CDR3 region has 15 residues. The germline CDR1 and CDR2 sequences are SGHRS and YFSETQ. J was trimmed by 8 bases and V by 1 base; bases with no gene match: 7. The CDR3 sequence is CASSLWLAGLYEQFF. CDR3 nucleotide sequence: TGCGCCAGCAGCTTGTGGCTAGCGGGGTTGTATGAGCAGTTCTTC.

V is TRBV19 and J is TRBJ2-7, with 10 positions matching TRBD1. CDR3 length: 14 amino acids. Germline CDR1 is LNHDA and CDR2 is SQIVND (reference sequence). V shed 3 bases and J 9 bases; nucleotides not matched to a gene: 8. CDR3 coding DNA: TGTGCCAGTAGTATGGGACAGGGGAGTGGGTCGCAGTACTTC. Translating gives CASSMGQGSGSQYF.

This chain joins TRBV13 and TRBJ1-2, with 7 bases identical to TRBD1. After removal of 4 bases from V and 4 bases from J, the junction contained 6 bases not matched to a gene. This CDR3 has 14 residues. Germline assignment: CDR1 PRHDT and CDR2 FYEKMQ (reference sequence). The CDR3 coding sequence is TGTGCCAGCAGCTCCCGGACAGGACTCTATGGCTACACCTTC. It codes for CASSSRTGLYGYTF.

The rearrangement joins TRBV25-1 to TRBJ2-7; D remains ambiguous. The ends were cut back, 10 bases at V and 3 bases at J, with 25 bases in the middle. The CDR3 sequence is 16 residues long. CDR1 is MGHDK, CDR2 SYGVNS, per germline. The CDR3 loop reads CAIPLVRLRLNYEQYF. In nucleotides, the CDR3 is TGTGCCATCCCCCTCGTTCGATTGCGCCTTAACTACGAGCAGTACTTC.

The V gene is TRBV7-3, the J gene TRBJ1-6; 9 bases match TRBD1. With 4 bases clipped from V and 7 bases from J, the junction kept 5 bases outside the gene matches. The CDR3 covers 15 residues. Germline V CDR1 and CDR2: SGHTA, FQGTGA. The CDR3 DNA reads TGTGCCAGCAGCTCCTCCGGGACAGGGAATTCACCCCTCCACTTT. It yields the protein CASSSSGTGNSPLHF.

The gene calls are TRBV6-6 and TRBJ2-3; perhaps TRBD2 as D (7 bases). Trimming cost V 2 bases and J 2 bases, with 14 bases left between them. The CDR3 length is 16 residues. Germline CDR1 is MNHNY and CDR2 is SVGAGI (reference sequence). The chain's CDR3 is CASSYIRGAYTDTQYF. The CDR3 DNA reads TGTGCCAGCAGTTACATCCGGGGGGCCTACACAGATACGCAGTATTTT.

The gene calls are TRBV4-1 and TRBJ2-2, with 9 bases aligning to TRBD1. Looked up from germline, CDR1 is MGHRA and CDR2 is YSYEKL. CDR3 length: 15 residues. Germline trimming cut 1 base from V and 4 bases from J; bases unmatched to any gene: 1. This CDR3 reads CASSQVTGGTGELFF. CDR3 DNA: TGCGCCAGCAGCCAAGTGACAGGGGGCACCGGGGAGCTGTTTTTT.